This T cell receptor (beta chain) comes out of a study of shared clonotypes between healthy human individuals. Sequencing used immunoSEQ multiplex PCR; TCRdb keeps in-frame clones, though not all of them. The sample includes approximately 650,000 clones, around 95% seen only once; the top ten take around 0.11%. CD8 cells regarded as naive lacked CD45RO, were positively chosen for CCR7, and omitted terminally differentiated effector memory CD45RA+ cells. Sequencing input: naive CD8+ T cells sorted from blood. This receptor was identified in a woman aged 25 to 39 in good health.

Here the CDR3 reads CATSRDLLRRGSNQPQHF. The DNA of the CDR3 is TGTGCCACCAGCAGAGATCTACTCAGGAGGGGTAGCAATCAGCCCCAGCATTTT. The rearrangement uses TRBV15 and TRBJ1-5; perhaps TRBD1 as D (5 bases). Deletions cut 0 bases from V and 0 bases from J, with 15 bases between. The CDR3 spans 18 residues. In germline, CDR1 is LNHNV, CDR2 YYDKDF (reference sequence).